This T cell receptor (beta chain) was identified during a study of T cells in Graves' hyperthyroidism and ophthalmopathy. Notes on the study in general: Blood also held most thyroid clonotypes expanded beyond 0.001.

Worth noting for this clonotype: Its antigen is unknown.

The CDR3 regions of TCR beta were amplified from RNA transcripts. In the first-round RT-PCR of the TCR CDR3, the HTBI primer set was used. TCRdb re-called the multiplex PCR reads through MiXCR, storing one row per CDR3 protein. Of approximately 870,000 distinct CDR3 sequences in the sample, more than 30% were seen once. This receptor was identified in a man younger than 35 with Graves' hyperthyroidism. The sample consisted of blood.

CDR3 coding DNA: TGTGCCAGCAGTGAACCGAGGGACACCGGGGAGCTGTTTTTT. Protein product: CASSEPRDTGELFF. V and J are TRBV2 and TRBJ2-2; tentative D call: TRBD2 (5 bases). V gave up 2 bases and J gave up 3 bases, with 7 bases separating them. The CDR3 covers 14 residues. The germline V gene encodes CDR1 SNHLY and CDR2 FYNNEI.